The source of this T cell receptor beta chain is a study of blood T cell repertoires in COVID-19. Study as a whole: Samples representing acute and convalescent COVID-19 were sourced from the United States, Italy and Spain. T cells, B-cell-depleted T cells, or PBMCs supplied cDNA or gDNA.

Germline CDR1 reads SGHAT; CDR2 reads FQNNGV. This CDR3 region has 13 residues. The ends were cut back, 6 bases at V and 4 bases at J, with 12 bases in the middle. Original methodology: Amplification with reference gene primers provided the estimates of nucleated cell counts. Profiled with immunoSEQ multiplex PCR; TCRdb holds only in-frame clones, not every one. The V and J calls and clone size come from that table; D and trimming were worked out from the DNA. The sample yields approximately 300,000 clones, 88% seen once. The clonotype originates from a woman aged 50 to 60 with active or convalescent COVID-19. V usage is TRBV11-2 and J usage is TRBJ1-1; possible D gene TRBD1, 6 bases. Sequencing input: peripheral blood. Written as DNA, the CDR3 is TGTGCCAGCAGACTTGCGGGGGCCACTGAAGCTTTCTTT. Amino acids: CASRLAGATEAFF.